The 7 T cell receptor beta chains presented below share a single source sample, sequenced in a study. TCRdb recomputed calls from the RT-PCR reads with MiXCR, one row per CDR3 protein. There are 650,000 to 800,000 distinct CDR3 sequences in the sample; 14% occur only once, and around 3.3% lies in the top ten. The sequenced sample consisted of memory CD4+ T cells from blood. The receptors stem from a female donor in good health, serving as a healthy control.

There are many counts of this clonotype. The chain combines TRBV4-3 with TRBJ2-1; the D is unclear. The CDR3 loop spans 14 amino acids. Germline CDR1 and CDR2: LGHNA and YSLEER. V dropped 4 bases and J dropped 5 bases, with 12 bases sitting between them. CDR3 region: CASSLSYNNNEQFF. For the CDR3, the DNA is TGCGCCAGCAGCCTCTCCTACAATAACAATGAGCAGTTCTTC.

This clonotype was seen repeatedly, ten times or more. The rearrangement joins TRBV5-1 to TRBJ2-1; TRBD2 agrees at 9 bases. The CDR3 totals 15 residues. V shed 8 bases and J 6 bases; nucleotides not matched to a gene: 12. Looked up from germline, CDR1 is SGHRS and CDR2 is YFSETQ. Written as DNA, the CDR3 is TGCGCCAGTACCCTCTTAGCGGGAGAGAGCAATGAGCAGTTCTTC. It is translated as CASTLLAGESNEQFF. The whole variable domain, remainder taken from reference TRBV5-1 and TRBJ2-1, is KAGVTQTPRYLIKTRGQQVTLSCSPISGHRSVSWYQQTPGQGLQFLFEYFSETQRNKGNFPGRFSGRQFSNSRSEMNVSTLELGDSALYLCASTLLAGESNEQFFGPGTRLTVL.

This clonotype was counted between two and nine times. This rearrangement joins TRBV5-1 to TRBJ2-7; D gene ambiguous. The CDR3 spans 15 residues. Trimming shortened V by 1 base and J by 1 base, and 12 bases separated the two germline ends. CDR1 SGHRS and CDR2 YFSETQ come from the germline V gene. CDR3 in amino acids: CASSLTWTQSYEQYF. In DNA, the CDR3 is TGCGCCAGCAGCTTGACATGGACGCAATCCTACGAGCAGTACTTC.

The chain combines TRBV20-1 with TRBJ2-3, with a possible D match to TRBD2 (5 bases). V lost 1 base to trimming and J lost 3 bases, with 14 bases between them. CDR1 and CDR2 from the germline V gene are DFQATT and SNEGSKA (reference sequence). The CDR3 runs to 15 residues. CDR3 coding DNA: TGCAGTGCTAGAGCGTTGTCGGGAACGACAGATACGCAGTATTTT. Its protein product is CSARALSGTTDTQYF.

There are many counts of this clonotype. Germline is not matched at one junction end, which may reflect a read error. The chain has TRBV20-1 and TRBJ2-3; TRBD2 matches at 8 bases. The CDR3 covers 12 residues. From germline, CDR1 is DFQATT and CDR2 SNEGSKA (reference sequence). The CDR3 loop reads CSPSGSTDTQYF. The CDR3 nucleotides read TGCAGTCCTAGCGGGAGCACAGATACGCAGTATTTT.

The chain carries TRBV20-1 and TRBJ1-1; no firm D call. The CDR3 extends over 12 amino acids. The germline V gene encodes CDR1 DFQATT and CDR2 SNEGSKA (reference sequence). Trimming left V 6 bases short and J 7 bases short, with 15 bases between. As DNA, the CDR3 is TGCAGTGCCCTACTAGGGCCAGGTGAAGCTTTCTTT. Its translation: CSALLGPGEAFF.

This chain links TRBV11-1 with TRBJ1-6; 7 nucleotides match TRBD1. Germline assignment: CDR1 SGHAT and CDR2 FQDESV (reference sequence). With 5 bases clipped from V and 7 bases from J, the junction kept 11 bases outside the gene matches. The CDR3 length is 16 residues. The CDR3 reads CASSPHSGTENSPLHF. The CDR3 DNA reads as TGTGCCAGCAGCCCACACTCCGGGACAGAAAATTCACCCCTCCACTTT. Full variable domain (remainder filled in from reference TRBV11-1 and TRBJ1-6): EAEVAQSPRYKITEKSQAVAFWCDPISGHATLYWYRQILGQGPELLVQFQDESVVDDSQLPKDRFSAERLKGVDSTLKIQPAELGDSAMYLCASSPHSGTENSPLHFGNGTRLTVT.